The 16 T cell receptor beta chains in this list originate from one sample, sequenced in a study of blood T cell repertoires in COVID-19. TCRdb's table, derived via immunoSEQ multiplex PCR, lists solely in-frame clones and lacks some. This table has 55,000 to 80,000 clones, roughly 81% appearing once. Specimen: peripheral blood. The receptor set was obtained from a human donor in a cohort sampled during active COVID-19.

This chain connects TRBV3-1 (or the pseudogene TRBV3-2) to TRBJ2-3; D gene ambiguous. Trimming left V 4 bases short and J 2 bases short, with 13 bases between. The CDR3 sequence is 15 residues long. Germline V gives CDR1 LGHDT, CDR2 YNNKEL (reference sequence). In nucleotides, the CDR3 is TGTGCCAGCAGCCCCAGGCACGTAGTCACAGATACGCAGTATTTT. It yields the protein CASSPRHVVTDTQYF.

The V gene is TRBV30, the J gene TRBJ2-1; TRBD1 might be the D (6 bases). Germline CDR1 reads GTSNPN; CDR2 reads SVGIG (reference sequence). Trimming removed 3 bases at V and 7 bases at J, with 7 bases between. The CDR3 runs to 11 residues. CDR3 protein: CAWRRGNEQFF. In DNA form, the CDR3 reads TGTGCCTGGAGAAGGGGGAATGAGCAGTTCTTC.

The V gene is TRBV5-1, the J gene TRBJ2-7, with a possible D match to TRBD2 (5 bases). Trimming removed 0 bases at V and 7 bases at J, with 17 bases between. Germline CDR1 is SGHRS and CDR2 is YFSETQ. The CDR3 sequence is 15 residues long. This CDR3 reads CASSLVGVGVGEQYF. DNA for the CDR3: TGCGCCAGCAGCTTGGTGGGAGTCGGGGTCGGGGAGCAGTACTTC.

The V gene is TRBV28, the J gene TRBJ2-1; perhaps TRBD2 as D (6 bases). Trimming left V 2 bases short and J 8 bases short, with 10 bases between. The CDR3 sequence is 13 residues long. Germline assignment: CDR1 MDHEN and CDR2 SYDVKM. The CDR3 loop is CASSLRERYEQFF. The CDR3 DNA sequence: TGTGCCAGCAGTTTACGGGAGAGGTATGAGCAGTTCTTC. The complete variable domain, with remaining parts taken from reference TRBV28 and TRBJ2-1, reads DVKVTQSSRYLVKRTGEKVFLECVQDMDHENMFWYRQDPGLGLRLIYFSYDVKMKEKGDIPEGYSVSREKKERFSLILESASTNQTSMYLCASSLRERYEQFFGPGTRLTVL.

The V and J genes are TRBV27 and TRBJ2-2; possible D gene TRBD1, 5 bases. The CDR3 sequence is 14 residues long. The germline V and J ends were trimmed by 0 bases and 3 bases, with 5 bases remaining between them. Germline V gene sequence: CDR1 MNHEY, CDR2 SMNVEV (reference sequence). CDR3 in DNA: TGTGCCAGCAGTTTATCGACAGACACCGGGGAGCTGTTTTTT. It yields the protein CASSLSTDTGELFF.

V usage is TRBV19 and J usage is TRBJ2-1; D not certain. This CDR3 comprises 14 residues. CDR1 and CDR2 (germline): LNHDA, SQIVND (reference sequence). V lost 1 base, J lost 3 bases, and 7 bases lay in between. This CDR3 is CASSIVASYNEQFF. The CDR3 nucleotides are TGTGCCAGTAGTATAGTCGCTAGCTACAATGAGCAGTTCTTC. The complete variable domain, with remaining parts taken from reference TRBV19 and TRBJ2-1, reads DGGITQSPKYLFRKEGQNVTLSCEQNLNHDAMYWYRQDPGQGLRLIYYSQIVNDFQKGDIAEGYSVSREKKESFPLTVTSAQKNPTAFYLCASSIVASYNEQFFGPGTRLTVL.

The chain combines TRBV29-1 with TRBJ2-1; D is undetermined. This CDR3 region has 13 residues. Looked up from germline, CDR1 is SQVTM and CDR2 is ANQGSEA. V was cut by 4 bases and J by 10 bases, with 17 bases left in between. The CDR3 spells CSVVSPTRGEQFF. CDR3 bases: TGCAGCGTTGTTAGTCCCACGAGAGGAGAGCAGTTCTTC.

This chain connects TRBV30 to TRBJ2-6; no definite D call. CDR3 length: 13 amino acids. In germline, CDR1 is GTSNPN, CDR2 SVGIG (reference sequence). The germline V and J ends were trimmed by 1 base and 4 bases, with 5 bases remaining between them. The CDR3 DNA reads as TGTGCCTGGAGTGGCTACGGGGCCAACGTCCTGACTTTC. This encodes CAWSGYGANVLTF.

This clone was counted a single time. The chain employs TRBV27 and TRBJ2-5, with 14 nucleotides matching TRBD2. CDR1 and CDR2 (germline): MNHEY, SMNVEV (reference sequence). Germline trimming cut 2 bases from V and 1 base from J; bases unmatched to any gene: 21. The CDR3 sequence is 23 residues long. Here the CDR3 reads CASSLPGAGPGLAGVRSQETQYF. CDR3 in DNA: TGTGCCAGCAGTTTACCCGGGGCGGGACCGGGACTAGCGGGAGTGAGATCCCAAGAGACCCAGTACTTC.

The V and J genes are TRBV7-3 and TRBJ1-2; possibly TRBD1 for D (5 bases). The CDR3 sequence is 13 residues long. Germline loops: CDR1 SGHTA, CDR2 FQGTGA. The germline V and J ends were trimmed by 5 bases and 8 bases, with 15 bases remaining between them. For the CDR3, the DNA is TGTGCCAGCAGCCCTTCAGGGTTTGGGGGCTACACCTTC. Its translation is CASSPSGFGGYTF.

This clone was recorded a few times. The chain recombines TRBV2 with TRBJ1-6; 10 bases line up with TRBD1. V lost 6 bases to trimming and J lost 8 bases; unmatched junction nucleotides: 7. This CDR3 is 15 amino acids long. The germline V gene has CDR1 SNHLY and CDR2 FYNNEI. The CDR3 is CASRGMTGGDSPLHF. For the CDR3, the DNA is TGTGCCAGCAGGGGAATGACAGGGGGCGATTCACCCCTCCACTTT.

This chain connects TRBV30 to TRBJ2-1; 10 nucleotides agree with TRBD1. V trimming: 6 bases; J trimming: 10 bases; junction bases outside the gene matches: 15. CDR1 is GTSNPN and CDR2 is SVGIG in the germline V gene (reference sequence). The CDR3 is made up of 15 amino acids. CDR3 in DNA: TGTGCCTGCCTACCCGGGACAGGGGTGTCCGAAGAGCAGTTCTTC. Protein product: CACLPGTGVSEEQFF. The entire variable domain, with the rest obtained from reference TRBV30 and TRBJ2-1, is as follows: SQTIHQWPATLVQPVGSPLSLECTVEGTSNPNLYWYRQAAGRGLQLLFYSVGIGQISSEVPQNLSASRPQDRQFILSSKKLLLSDSGFYLCACLPGTGVSEEQFFGPGTRLTVL.

The V call is TRBV27, the J call TRBJ2-7; 10 nucleotides match TRBD1. The CDR3 runs 14 residues. Germline trimming cut 6 bases from V and 4 bases from J; bases unmatched to any gene: 6. Germline V gene sequence: CDR1 MNHEY, CDR2 SMNVEV (reference sequence). CDR3 bases: TGTGCCAGCAGCTTGGGGACAGGGGAGTACGAGCAGTACTTC. Its translation: CASSLGTGEYEQYF.

The gene calls are TRBV4-1 and TRBJ2-4; D may be TRBD2 (5 bases). Germline assignment: CDR1 MGHRA and CDR2 YSYEKL. V lost 1 base and J 2 bases, leaving 21 bases between the germline ends. The CDR3 loop spans 19 amino acids. DNA for the CDR3: TGCGCCAGCAGCCAAGCCCTCAGACAAGGGAGAGGGTCCAAAAACATTCAGTACTTC. Residues: CASSQALRQGRGSKNIQYF.

This clone came up once. The chain is built from TRBV5-8 and TRBJ2-3, with D hard to call. The V end lost 7 bases, the J end lost 2 bases, and 11 bases lay between the germline ends. There are 13 residues in the CDR3. Looked up from germline, CDR1 is SGHTS and CDR2 is YDEGEE. The CDR3 sequence is CASLSSNTDTQYF. The CDR3 nucleotides are TGTGCCAGCCTAAGCTCCAACACAGATACGCAGTATTTT. The full variable domain, completed using reference TRBV5-8 and TRBJ2-3, is EAGVTQSPTHLIKTRGQQATLRCSPISGHTSVYWYQQALGLGLQFLLWYDEGEERNRGNFPPRFSGRQFPNYSSELNVNALELEDSALYLCASLSSNTDTQYFGPGTRLTVL.

V and J are TRBV5-1 and TRBJ2-5; 8 bases map to TRBD2. Per the germline V gene, CDR1 is SGHRS and CDR2 is YFSETQ. CDR3 size: 13 residues. The trim removed 5 bases at V and 7 bases at J, leaving 7 bases unmatched. The CDR3 DNA sequence: TGCGCCAGCAGAAGCGGGGGTGAAGGGACCCAGTACTTC. It translates to CASRSGGEGTQYF.